This T cell receptor (beta chain) was recorded in a study of T cells in women clearing cervical HPV infection. As for the study in general: Controls' single incident HPV16 infection cleared within 12 months without precancer. Case blood was drawn when the lesion was first found; control blood after infection became undetectable.

Concerning this clone: Antigen unknown. Read coverage stops 3 residues before the CDR3 terminus; the germline J gene supplies the remainder.

The germline V gene encodes CDR1 GTSNPN and CDR2 SVGIG (reference sequence). The CDR3 has 12 amino acids. Study observations and caveats: Cases carried less TRBV6-7 than controls: around 0.11% versus 0.15%. Repertoire richness, not evenness, was significantly elevated in CIN3+ cases versus controls.

Sequencing used immunoSEQ multiplex PCR; TCRdb keeps in-frame clones, though not all of them. The table lists under 45,000 clones. The chain couples TRBV30 to TRBJ1-4; 8 nucleotides agree with TRBD1. This receptor was obtained from a woman aged 18 to 75 with a cervical HPV16 infection that either progressed to CIN3+ or cleared (not recorded which). The sample was blood buffy coat. This CDR3 reads CAWSWGQAELFF. CDR3 DNA (partial): TGTGCCTGGAGTTGGGGACAGGCGGAA.